This entry describes one TCR beta chain. This sample was included in a study of T cell changes during pregnancy in multiple sclerosis. This CDR3 has 15 residues. In germline, CDR1 is SGHVS, CDR2 FNYEAQ. With 5 bases clipped from V and 5 bases from J, the junction kept 7 bases outside the gene matches. Produced via immunoSEQ multiplex PCR; TCRdb's table is partial and in-frame only. The sample carries 15,000 to 20,000 clones, over 75% recorded once. The chain couples TRBV7-6 to TRBJ2-7, with 12 bases identical to TRBD2. The source was CD8+ T cells from peripheral blood mononuclear cells, collected after pregnancy. The receptor's source is a female donor with multiple sclerosis, enrolled in a pregnancy study. The CDR3 protein is CASSLEASGGDEQYF. The CDR3 nucleotides are TGTGCCAGCAGCCTAGAGGCTAGCGGGGGGGACGAGCAGTACTTC.